Detailed here is one T cell receptor beta chain. This specimen belongs to a study of vaccination and CD4 T cells after COVID-19. Turning to the study itself: At a median approximately 70 days (range 14 to 241) after dose two, post-vaccine samples were obtained.

TCRdb analysed the PCR reads with MiXCR anew, one entry per CDR3 protein. The sample records around 26,000 distinct CDR3 sequences, under 65% being singletons. From germline, CDR1 is LNHNV and CDR2 YYDKDF (reference sequence). The V end was cut by 3 bases, the J end by 3 bases, with 12 bases between. The CDR3 runs 15 residues. Time point in this sample: late sampling 161 to 241 days after vaccination in a few convalescent patients. This sequence was found in a human donor who had recovered from COVID-19. The sample in question was CD4+ T cells from blood, obtained about 7 months after SARS-CoV-2 vaccination. This chain connects TRBV15 to TRBJ1-3; tentative D call: TRBD1 (5 bases). Written as DNA, the CDR3 is TGTGCCACCAGCAGTCGAGGGGCTATTGGAAACACCATATATTTT. Translating it yields CATSSRGAIGNTIYF.